This TCR beta chain emerged from a study of Graves' ophthalmopathy and Graves' hyperthyroidism. It was on clinical symptoms, serum thyroxine, TRAb, thyroid ultrasound and orbital computed tomography that diagnosis relied. The CDR3 has 17 residues. CDR1 is MNHEY and CDR2 is SVGAGI in the germline V gene. J was trimmed by 0 bases and V by 5 bases; bases with no gene match: 10. Amplification of the TCR beta CDR3 regions used RNA transcripts (as template). HTBI primers primed a first-round RT-PCR, and a second-round multiplex PCR followed. MiXCR was run by TCRdb on the multiplex PCR reads, yielding one entry per CDR3 protein. This sample has about 340,000 distinct CDR3 sequences; 17% occur once, and the top ten carry 9% to 15%. This clonotype appeared many times.

This rearrangement joins TRBV6-5 to TRBJ1-5, with TRBD1 matching 7 bases. The sequenced sample consisted of peripheral blood. The clonotype comes from an adult man with Graves' ophthalmopathy. The DNA for the CDR3 is TGTGCCAGCAGTCCTCGGGGACAGCAGTATAGCAATCAGCCCCAGCATTTT. Amino acids: CASSPRGQQYSNQPQHF.